These T cell receptor beta chains were read from a single sample in a study of CD8 T cells in Susac syndrome. TCRdb recomputed calls from the immunoSEQ multiplex PCR reads with MiXCR, one row per CDR3 protein. The sample holds some 180,000 distinct CDR3 sequences, more than 85% seen once. The sequenced material came from CD4+ T cells from PBMCs. The source of these receptors is a human donor with Susac syndrome. Both conserved end residues are part of each CDR3. The D gene is left open where the match is weak. Clone size is not always given. Where it is, it says once, few, many or a class for expanded clones.

TRBD1 TRBJ2-2 once TRBV7-9 CASRPGTANTGELFF TGTGCCAGCAGACCCGGGACAGCGAACACCGGGGAGCTGTTTTTT
- TRBJ2-3 once TRBV28 CASTNGGTDTQYF TGTGCCAGCACAAATGGGGGCACAGATACGCAGTATTTT
TRBD1 TRBJ1-4 - TRBV18 CASSQPGQANEKLFF TGTGCCAGCTCACAACCGGGACAGGCAAATGAAAAACTGTTTTTT
- TRBJ1-4 - TRBV3-1 CASSQGISNEKLFF TGTGCCAGCAGCCAAGGTATCTCTAATGAAAAACTGTTTTTT
TRBD1 TRBJ1-2 - TRBV28 CASSLGQGLNTF TGTGCCAGCAGTTTGGGACAGGGGCTAAACACCTTC
- TRBJ2-4 - TRBV5-1 CASSPTDGVNIQYF TGCGCCAGCAGCCCCACGGACGGGGTAAACATTCAGTACTTC
TRBD2 TRBJ2-4 - TRBV4-2 CASSQEPREDIQYF TGTGCCAGCAGCCAAGAACCGCGGGAGGACATTCAGTACTTC
TRBD1 TRBJ2-1 - TRBV2 CASRATGQDYNEQFF TGTGCCAGCAGGGCAACCGGACAGGATTACAATGAGCAGTTCTTC
- TRBJ2-6 once TRBV5-4 CASSLGPGRFSGANVLTF TGTGCCAGCAGCTTGGGGCCCGGACGCTTCTCTGGGGCCAACGTCCTGACTTTC
- TRBJ1-4 - TRBV28 CASSRWAGELVVVEKLFF TGTGCCAGCAGTCGATGGGCAGGGGAGCTAGTAGTAGTCGAAAAACTGTTTTTT
- TRBJ2-1 - TRBV20-1 CSARRQTEQFF TGCAGTGCTAGGAGACAGACTGAGCAGTTCTTC
- TRBJ1-1 - TRBV14 CASSQDALNTEAFF TGTGCCAGCAGCCAAGACGCTCTGAACACTGAAGCTTTCTTT
- TRBJ2-5 - TRBV9 CASGQETQYF TGTGCCAGCGGCCAAGAGACCCAGTACTTC
- TRBJ1-5 - TRBV28 CASSLFGGLQPQHF TGTGCCAGCAGTTTATTCGGGGGGCTTCAGCCCCAGCATTTT
- TRBJ2-7 - TRBV6-1 CASGFRVTYEQYF TGTGCCAGCGGTTTTAGGGTTACCTACGAGCAGTACTTC
- TRBJ2-3 - TRBV3-1 CASSQAVPGPVRTDTQYF TGTGCCAGCAGCCAAGCAGTCCCGGGACCCGTAAGGACAGATACGCAGTATTTT
- TRBJ1-5 - TRBV6-5 CASRQHSNQPQHF TGTGCCAGCCGGCAGCATAGCAATCAGCCCCAGCATTTT
- TRBJ2-7 - TRBV7-2 CASSLRPGLDYEQYF TGTGCCAGCAGCCTACGACCGGGCCTAGACTACGAGCAGTACTTC
- TRBJ1-3 - TRBV9 CASSVVAEGNTIYF TGTGCCAGCAGCGTAGTGGCGGAGGGAAACACCATATATTTT
- TRBJ2-7 - TRBV6-5 CASSRRRFNEQYF TGTGCCAGCAGTCGACGTAGGTTTAACGAGCAGTACTTC
- TRBJ2-1 once TRBV4-1 CASSQVGVRQFF TGCGCCAGCAGCCAAGTGGGGGTAAGGCAGTTCTTC
- TRBJ2-3 few TRBV7-2 CASSLVGFTDTQYF TGTGCCAGCAGCTTAGTCGGGTTCACAGATACGCAGTATTTT
- TRBJ2-7 once TRBV5-1 CASSFGEDGYEQYF TGCGCCAGCAGCTTCGGGGAAGACGGCTACGAGCAGTACTTC
TRBD2 TRBJ2-1 - TRBV20-1 CSAVPLAGVYNEQFF TGCAGTGCCGTCCCCCTAGCGGGAGTCTACAATGAGCAGTTCTTC
- TRBJ2-7 - TRBV11-2 CASSLDPGLGVKQYF TGTGCCAGCAGCTTAGATCCGGGGCTGGGGGTGAAGCAGTACTTC
- TRBJ2-5 - TRBV7-2 CASSPVIETQYF TGTGCCAGCAGCCCCGTCATCGAGACCCAGTACTTC
- TRBJ2-5 - TRBV30 CAWSRDPQETQYF TGTGCCTGGAGTCGGGACCCACAAGAGACCCAGTACTTC
TRBD1 TRBJ2-2 - TRBV24-1 CATSETGTGGRAGELFF TGTGCCACCAGTGAAACCGGGACAGGGGGCCGGGCCGGGGAGCTGTTTTTT
- TRBJ2-3 - TRBV28 CASSLQGLGRDTQYF TGTGCCAGCAGTTTACAGGGGCTAGGCCGAGATACGCAGTATTTT
TRBD1 TRBJ1-1 - TRBV20-1 CSARGQGHNTEAFF TGCAGTGCTAGGGGACAGGGCCATAACACTGAAGCTTTCTTT
- TRBJ1-1 - TRBV19 CASRKTGPGNTEAFF TGTGCCAGTAGGAAGACAGGCCCCGGGAACACTGAAGCTTTCTTT
TRBD1 TRBJ1-2 - TRBV15 CATSRFQEGASGYTF TGTGCCACCAGCAGATTCCAGGAGGGGGCCTCTGGCTACACCTTC
- TRBJ1-2 - TRBV11-2 CASSLNALNHYGYTF TGTGCCAGCAGCTTAAACGCCCTAAATCACTATGGCTACACCTTC
- TRBJ2-7 - TRBV3-1 CASTQGSQGLNEQYF TGTGCCAGCACCCAAGGGTCTCAAGGGCTAAACGAGCAGTACTTC
- TRBJ1-5 - TRBV19 CASRVDRRHDQPQHF TGTGCCAGTAGGGTGGATCGTAGACATGATCAGCCCCAGCATTTT
TRBD1 TRBJ1-5 - TRBV19 CASSTGQGVSSNQPQHF TGTGCCAGTAGTACCGGACAGGGGGTCAGTAGCAATCAGCCCCAGCATTTT
- TRBJ1-2 - TRBV28 CASRYRVSNYGYTF TGTGCCAGCAGGTACAGGGTTTCTAACTATGGCTACACCTTC
- TRBJ1-5 - TRBV19 CASSIRLLDSGNQPQHF TGTGCCAGTAGTATTCGTTTGCTCGACAGCGGTAATCAGCCCCAGCATTTT
- TRBJ2-7 - TRBV20-1 CSARAYRQAPSNEQYF TGCAGTGCTAGAGCCTATCGACAGGCTCCCTCTAACGAGCAGTACTTC
TRBD2 TRBJ2-5 - TRBV5-1 CASSLAGTSGYREETQYF TGCGCCAGCAGCTTGGCCGGGACTAGCGGGTACCGGGAAGAGACCCAGTACTTC
- TRBJ1-6 - TRBV3-1 CASSQDNSVSFSPLHF TGTGCCAGCAGCCAAGATAATTCAGTATCGTTTTCACCCCTCCACTTT
TRBD1 TRBJ1-2 - TRBV28 CASSKTTGVVYGYTF TGTGCCAGCAGTAAGACCACAGGGGTGGTCTATGGCTACACCTTC
- TRBJ2-7 - TRBV29-1 CSVEVQGSSEQYF TGCAGCGTTGAGGTACAGGGTTCCTCCGAGCAGTACTTC
TRBD2 TRBJ2-1 - TRBV19 CASSNGLWASGRRSNEQFF TGTGCCAGTAGTAATGGCCTTTGGGCTAGCGGGAGACGGAGCAATGAGCAGTTCTTC